This T cell receptor beta chain was sequenced during a study of early T cells in non-severe SARS-CoV-2 infection. Study in general: From unsorted whole blood, bulk RNA was sequenced, and the chains remained unpaired. General study results and limits: The VDJdb matching leaned toward anti-spike CD8 responses and overlooked private and CD4 specificities.

Germline V gene sequence: CDR1 LNHDA, CDR2 SQIVND (reference sequence). The CDR3 length is 12 residues. This clonotype was counted only a few times. The antigen is not known. Researchers attached unique molecular identifiers to individual cDNA molecules. Each CDR3 protein gets one entry after TCRdb re-called the 5' RACE reads with MiXCR. The top ten hold 6.5% to 8% of the sample, which has 100,000 to 130,000 distinct CDR3 sequences, around 10% seen once. Sequenced material: whole blood. The clonotype comes from an adult who was a healthcare worker with PCR-confirmed SARS-CoV-2 infection or an uninfected control (not recorded which). The chain has TRBV19 and TRBJ2-7, with D perhaps TRBD2 (6 bases). CDR3 in DNA: TGTGCTTCCAACGGAGGGCCCTACGAGCAGTACTTC. Its translation: CASNGGPYEQYF.